The 13 T cell receptor beta chains in this list originate from one sample, sequenced in a study of blood T cell repertoires in COVID-19. Using immunoSEQ multiplex PCR, the repertoire was profiled, and TCRdb retains in-frame clones only, with some absent. The data show roughly 180,000 clones, roughly 81% seen once. Input material: peripheral blood. The receptors come from a woman older than 75 with COVID-19, enrolled during active disease.

This chain links TRBV18 with TRBJ1-1; D gene uncertain. CDR3 size: 15 residues. V was shortened by 2 bases and J by 1 base, with 11 bases between the two germline ends. Looked up from germline, CDR1 is KGHSH and CDR2 is LQKENI. The CDR3: CASSPAAIWNTEAFF. For the CDR3, the DNA is TGTGCCAGCTCACCAGCTGCGATCTGGAACACTGAAGCTTTCTTT. Complete variable domain (other parts from reference TRBV18 and TRBJ1-1): NAGVMQNPRHLVRRRGQEARLRCSPMKGHSHVYWYRQLPEEGLKFMVYLQKENIIDESGMPKERFSAEFPKEGPSILRIQQVVRGDSAAYFCASSPAAIWNTEAFFGQGTRLTVV.

This clone was counted a few times. The chain carries TRBV30 and TRBJ2-3, with 7 bases aligning to TRBD2. The germline gives CDR1 GTSNPN, CDR2 SVGIG (reference sequence). This CDR3 is built from 15 residues. Trimming cost V 0 bases and J 1 base; bases outside gene matches: 4. In nucleotides, the CDR3 is TGTGCCTGGAGTGTGGGGAGGGTTGGCACAGATACGCAGTATTTT. As protein: CAWSVGRVGTDTQYF.

CDR3 DNA: TGCGCCAGCAGCTTGCTAGCGGACGAGCAGTTCTTC. It is translated as CASSLLADEQFF. The gene calls are TRBV5-1 and TRBJ2-1; the match to TRBD2 covers 7 bases. The CDR3 contains 12 residues. Germline trimming cut 1 base from V and 10 bases from J; bases unmatched to any gene: 2. Germline lookup yields CDR1 SGHRS and CDR2 YFSETQ.

About this clone itself: Within the sample, other DNA sequences also encode this same CDR3. The chain is built from TRBV5-4 and TRBJ1-6, with 7 bases aligning to TRBD1. V was pared by 0 bases and J by 10 bases, with 4 bases of the junction left unmatched. Per the germline V gene, CDR1 is SGHNT and CDR2 is YYREEE (reference sequence). This CDR3 has 14 amino acids. The DNA for the CDR3 is TGTGCCAGCAGCTTGGACAGGGGCACCTCACCCCTCCACTTT. This codes for CASSLDRGTSPLHF.

The gene calls are TRBV2 and TRBJ2-6; 8 nucleotides line up with TRBD1. J gave up 2 bases and V 6 bases, and 6 bases lay outside the gene matches. CDR1 is SNHLY and CDR2 is FYNNEI in the germline V gene. The CDR3 is made up of 16 amino acids. CDR3 in DNA: TGTGCCAGCAGCCCATGGACAGGGACTGGGGCCAACGTCCTGACTTTC. It translates to CASSPWTGTGANVLTF.

This clone occurred a few times. The rearrangement joins TRBV5-1 to TRBJ1-4; possible D gene TRBD1, 6 bases. In germline, CDR1 is SGHRS, CDR2 YFSETQ. V was pared by 0 bases and J by 5 bases, with 11 bases between. The CDR3 runs 15 residues. The CDR3 loop reads CASSLGPGANEKLFF. CDR3 in DNA: TGCGCCAGCAGCTTGGGTCCAGGGGCAAATGAAAAACTGTTTTTT.

This chain joins TRBV5-1 and TRBJ1-4, with 7 bases identical to TRBD1. V shed 0 bases and J 4 bases; nucleotides not matched to a gene: 3. The CDR3 has 15 residues. Germline CDR1 and CDR2: SGHRS and YFSETQ. This chain's CDR3 is CASSLGQGINEKLFF. Here the CDR3 DNA reads TGCGCCAGCAGCTTGGGACAGGGCATTAATGAAAAACTGTTTTTT.

The J gene is TRBJ2-1, the V gene TRBV7-2; weak D call: TRBD1 (6 bases). The CDR3 totals 13 residues. Germline loops: CDR1 SGHTA, CDR2 FQGNSA. V lost 1 base and J lost 11, with 12 bases in between. The CDR3: CASSLVGQTQQFF. CDR3 bases: TGTGCCAGCAGCTTAGTAGGACAGACACAGCAGTTCTTC.

The chain joins TRBV7-2 to TRBJ2-1; D is undetermined. CDR3 size: 15 residues. Per the germline V gene, CDR1 is SGHTA and CDR2 is FQGNSA. V lost 5 bases and J lost 1, with 12 bases in between. The CDR3 coding sequence is TGTGCCAGCAGCCCGGAGCTGTCGTCCTACAATGAGCAGTTCTTC. It translates to CASSPELSSYNEQFF.

This clone occurred a few times. The V gene is TRBV29-1, the J gene TRBJ1-4; D gene unclear. Per the germline V gene, CDR1 is SQVTM and CDR2 is ANQGSEA. The CDR3 extends over 13 amino acids. V shed 5 bases and J shed 8 bases, with 15 bases lying between them. The CDR3 nucleotides read TGCAGCGTTCTAGTGTCCGGGAACGAAAAACTGTTTTTT. Translating gives CSVLVSGNEKLFF.

V usage is TRBV27 and J usage is TRBJ2-3; TRBD1 matches at 9 bases. The CDR3 is made up of 20 amino acids. CDR1 and CDR2 (germline): MNHEY, SMNVEV (reference sequence). The ends lost 9 bases at V and 2 bases at J; junction bases unmatched: 24. Here the CDR3 reads CASRSQRGFQQGAITDTQYF. The CDR3 DNA follows: TGTGCCAGTAGGTCGCAGCGGGGTTTCCAACAGGGGGCGATCACAGATACGCAGTATTTT.

V is TRBV7-9 and J is TRBJ1-1, with D tentatively TRBD1 (5 bases). With 6 bases removed from V and 5 bases from J, the gap between germline ends came to 16 bases. The CDR3 extends over 14 amino acids. The germline gives CDR1 SEHNR, CDR2 FQNEAQ (reference sequence). The CDR3 loop is CASRFPQGRTEAFF. Written as DNA, the CDR3 is TGTGCCAGCAGGTTCCCTCAGGGTAGGACTGAAGCTTTCTTT.

The chain uses TRBV12-5 and TRBJ2-7, with D maybe TRBD2 (6 bases). This CDR3 is built from 18 residues. Trimming shortened V by 0 bases and J by 2 bases, and 20 bases separated the two germline ends. Germline-derived CDR1 and CDR2 are LGHNT and FRNRAP. Here the CDR3 reads CASGLVPWTPRRAYEQYF. CDR3 bases: TGTGCTAGTGGTTTGGTACCGTGGACCCCACGGAGGGCCTACGAGCAGTACTTC.